The 15 T cell receptor beta chains in this list originate from one sample, sequenced in a study of beta chain features in type 1 diabetes. The authors reverse transcribed all of the isolated RNA, so sequencing captured expressed TCRB transcripts. Sequencing used immunoSEQ multiplex PCR; TCRdb keeps in-frame clones, though not all of them. This sample has about 340,000 clones, with 7% to 10% found just once. Their specific antigens are unknown. General study findings and limits: Shorter TCRB CDR3s, moderately but significantly so, were found in Type 1 diabetes patients in all four CD4+ subsets.

Sequencing was done on a sample of central memory CD4+ T cells from blood. All receptors derive from a young man with type 1 diabetes.

The chain couples TRBV4-3 to TRBJ2-1; 9 bases are shared with TRBD1. From germline, CDR1 is LGHNA and CDR2 YSLEER. The J segment lost 8 bases and the V segment lost 4 bases, leaving 12 bases of the junction unmatched. The CDR3 totals 16 residues. CDR3 coding DNA: TGCGCCAGCAGCCGACAGGGACAGGGAGGGAAGGATGAGCAGTTCTTC. This encodes CASSRQGQGGKDEQFF.

Remarks on this clone: In the same sample, other DNA sequences code for this CDR3. The V and J genes are TRBV10-1 and TRBJ2-3, with a weak D call TRBD2 (6 bases). CDR1 and CDR2 (germline): WNHNN, SYGVQD (reference sequence). Trimming removed 6 bases from V and 1 base from J, with 8 bases in between. The CDR3 runs to 13 residues. The CDR3 DNA reads TGCGCCAGCAGCGGCGGGGGCACAGATACGCAGTATTTT. As protein: CASSGGGTDTQYF.

The sample holds a few counts of this clone. The CDR3 DNA follows: TGTGCCAGCAGCCAAGAAGGACCGAATTCACCCCTCCACTTT. Protein sequence: CASSQEGPNSPLHF. The chain joins TRBV4-2 to TRBJ1-6; D uncertain. Trimming left V 0 bases short and J 7 bases short, with 7 bases between. The CDR3 covers 14 residues. Looked up from germline, CDR1 is LGHNA and CDR2 is YNFKEQ.

Only a few counts were recorded for this clone. The chain's CDR3 is CAPTQTLAGDTEAFF. Written as DNA, the CDR3 is TGTGCGCCAACCCAAACTTTGGCCGGTGACACTGAAGCTTTCTTT. V gene TRBV7-9 combines with J gene TRBJ1-1; the D is unclear. The CDR3 consists of 15 residues. Germline CDR1 SEHNR, CDR2 FQNEAQ (reference sequence).

This clone has more than one count but fewer than ten. The chain recombines TRBV6-6 with TRBJ2-5; D perhaps matches TRBD1 (5 bases). This CDR3 is 14 amino acids long. The V and J ends lost 7 bases and 5 bases respectively, with 17 bases between them. Germline CDR1 is MNHNY and CDR2 is SVGAGI (reference sequence). This CDR3 reads CASIHTQGWETQYF. The CDR3 nucleotides are TGTGCCAGCATCCACACCCAGGGATGGGAGACCCAGTACTTC.

This clone was recorded a few times. V is TRBV9 and J is TRBJ1-1; no firm D call. Trimming took 4 bases from V and 1 from J, leaving 14 bases between them. The CDR3 has 15 residues. CDR1 is SGDLS and CDR2 is YYNGEE in the germline V gene. The CDR3 bases are TGTGCCAGCAGCCTAACGGGATCTCCGAACACTGAAGCTTTCTTT. As protein: CASSLTGSPNTEAFF. The whole variable domain, filled in from reference TRBV9 and TRBJ1-1, reads DSGVTQTPKHLITATGQRVTLRCSPRSGDLSVYWYQQSLDQGLQFLIQYYNGEERAKGNILERFSAQQFPDLHSELNLSSLELGDSALYFCASSLTGSPNTEAFFGQGTRLTVV.

This clone was found a few times. The gene calls are TRBV7-2 and TRBJ2-1; 12 bases fit TRBD1. V lost 5 bases, J lost 12 bases, and 11 bases stayed unmatched. The CDR3 has 15 residues. The V gene's germline CDR1 is SGHTA and CDR2 FQGNSA. CDR3 in amino acids: CASSPTRDRGRWQFF. The CDR3 region has the DNA TGTGCCAGCAGCCCGACGCGGGACAGGGGGCGTTGGCAGTTCTTC. The whole variable domain, filled in from reference TRBV7-2 and TRBJ2-1, reads GAGVSQSPSNKVTEKGKDVELRCDPISGHTALYWYRQSLGQGLEFLIYFQGNSAPDKSGLPSDRFSAERTGGSVSTLTIQRTQQEDSAVYLCASSPTRDRGRWQFFGPGTRLTVL.

This clone was found a few times. The rearrangement uses TRBV5-1 and TRBJ2-5; TRBD1 agrees at 7 bases. J lost 5 bases, V lost 5 bases, and 9 bases had no gene match. This CDR3 is built from 14 residues. From germline, CDR1 is SGHRS and CDR2 YFSETQ. CDR3 in amino acids: CASRQGIVEETQYF. Here the CDR3 DNA reads TGCGCCAGCAGACAGGGGATTGTCGAGGAGACCCAGTACTTC.

This chain uses TRBV5-6 with TRBJ2-3; TRBD2 might be the D (5 bases). The CDR3 is 15 amino acids. Between the trimmed V and J ends, which lost 3 bases and 2 bases, there was a span of 13 bases. The germline CDR1 and CDR2 sequences are SGHDT and YYEEEE. CDR3 nucleotides: TGTGCCAGCAGCTCCCCGTCCGGGAACACAGATACGCAGTATTTT. Amino acid sequence: CASSSPSGNTDTQYF.

This clone has more than one count but fewer than ten. The chain has TRBV9 and TRBJ2-1; D gene uncertain. The CDR3 sequence is 15 residues long. The germline CDR1 and CDR2 sequences are SGDLS and YYNGEE. V was pared by 3 bases and J by 2 bases, with 12 bases between. The CDR3 is CASSALEATYNEQFF. The CDR3 DNA reads as TGTGCCAGCAGCGCCTTAGAGGCTACCTACAATGAGCAGTTCTTC.

The genes are TRBV2 and TRBJ1-4; tentative D call: TRBD1 (6 bases). This CDR3 comprises 14 residues. Germline V gene sequence: CDR1 SNHLY, CDR2 FYNNEI. Trimming stripped 5 bases from V and 7 bases from J, with 14 bases between. This CDR3 reads CASSKIKTGEKLFF. In DNA, the CDR3 is TGTGCCAGCAGTAAGATCAAGACAGGTGAAAAACTGTTTTTT.

The CDR3: CASSVGTGLEKQYF. CDR3 nucleotide sequence: TGTGCCAGCAGCGTAGGGACAGGTTTGGAAAAGCAGTACTTC. The chain recombines TRBV9 with TRBJ2-7, with 7 nucleotides matching TRBD1. Germline CDR1 and CDR2: SGDLS and YYNGEE. The V and J ends lost 0 bases and 8 bases, in that order; junction bases with no gene match: 8. The CDR3 loop spans 14 amino acids.

For this clone: At the DNA level, this CDR3 is encoded by other sequences in the same sample as well. The chain couples TRBV7-2 to TRBJ1-3; no firm D call. Germline lookup yields CDR1 SGHTA and CDR2 FQGNSA. V lost 5 bases to trimming and J lost 4 bases, with 6 bases between them. This CDR3 is built from 12 residues. The CDR3 loop is CASSLRGNTIYF. The CDR3, as DNA: TGTGCCAGCAGCCTTCGGGGAAACACCATATATTTT.

This clone turned up a few times. V usage is TRBV18 and J usage is TRBJ2-5; D remains unclear. The CDR3 has 13 residues. Germline V gene data show CDR1 as KGHSH and CDR2 as LQKENI. The ends were cut back, 5 bases at V and 4 bases at J, with 11 bases in the middle. CDR3 amino acids: CASSAMVRETQYF. Written as DNA, the CDR3 is TGTGCCAGCTCAGCGATGGTCAGAGAGACCCAGTACTTC.

The table lists this clone with a few counts. The V and J genes are TRBV6-5 and TRBJ1-4; unclear D gene. The V gene's germline CDR1 is MNHEY and CDR2 SVGAGI. The CDR3 is 15 amino acids. V lost 5 bases and J 5 bases, leaving 15 bases between the germline ends. CDR3 amino acids: CASSPIMAANEKLFF. The CDR3 DNA reads TGTGCCAGCAGTCCAATCATGGCCGCGAATGAAAAACTGTTTTTT.